Given below is one TCR beta chain in context. This sample is drawn from a study of blood T cell repertoires in COVID-19. Turning to the study itself: There were acute and convalescent COVID-19 samples, and they came from the United States, Italy and Spain. From T cells, B-cell-depleted T cells, or PBMCs came the material, which was cDNA or gDNA.

Methods used by the authors: From reference gene primer amplification, estimates of nucleated cell counts were derived. TCRdb's table, derived via immunoSEQ multiplex PCR, lists solely in-frame clones and lacks some. The V and J calls and clone size are taken from that table; D and trimming were inferred from the DNA. The data contain roughly 100,000 clones, roughly 80% of them seen just once; the ten biggest clones take up 15% to 20%. This receptor was obtained from a woman between 65 and 79 years old with acute or convalescent COVID-19. The specimen sequenced was peripheral blood.

CDR3 in amino acids: CASGLRLSGNTIYF. CDR3 DNA: TGTGCCAGCGGACTCAGGCTCTCTGGAAACACCATATATTTT. The gene calls are TRBV6-6 and TRBJ1-3, with no clear D. V lost 8 bases and J 0 bases, leaving 11 bases between the germline ends. The CDR3 contains 14 residues. CDR1 is MNHNY and CDR2 is SVGAGI in the germline V gene (reference sequence).